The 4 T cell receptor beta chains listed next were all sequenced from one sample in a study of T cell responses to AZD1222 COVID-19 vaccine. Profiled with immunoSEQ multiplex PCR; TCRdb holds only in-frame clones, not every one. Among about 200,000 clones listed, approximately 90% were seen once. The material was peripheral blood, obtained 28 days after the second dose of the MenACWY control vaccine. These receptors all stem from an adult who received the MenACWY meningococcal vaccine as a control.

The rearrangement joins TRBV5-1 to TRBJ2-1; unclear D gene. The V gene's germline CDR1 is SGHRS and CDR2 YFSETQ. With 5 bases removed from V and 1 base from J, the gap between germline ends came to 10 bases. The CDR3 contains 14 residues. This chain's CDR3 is CASSEMDSYNEQFF. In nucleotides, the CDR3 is TGCGCCAGCAGTGAGATGGATTCCTACAATGAGCAGTTCTTC.

The chain's CDR3 is CASSPRQGVYEQYF. As DNA, the CDR3 is TGTGCCAGCAGCCCGAGACAGGGGGTCTACGAGCAGTACTTC. The chain joins TRBV14 to TRBJ2-7; 9 nucleotides align to TRBD1. Germline CDR1 and CDR2: SGHDN and FVKESK. V shed 4 bases and J 3 bases; nucleotides not matched to a gene: 4. The CDR3 is 14 residues long.

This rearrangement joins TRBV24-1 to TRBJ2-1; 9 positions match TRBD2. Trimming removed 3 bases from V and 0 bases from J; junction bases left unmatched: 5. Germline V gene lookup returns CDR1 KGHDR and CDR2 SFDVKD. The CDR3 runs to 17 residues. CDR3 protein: CATSDVVAGDSYNEQFF. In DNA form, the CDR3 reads TGTGCCACCAGTGATGTAGTAGCGGGAGACTCCTACAATGAGCAGTTCTTC.

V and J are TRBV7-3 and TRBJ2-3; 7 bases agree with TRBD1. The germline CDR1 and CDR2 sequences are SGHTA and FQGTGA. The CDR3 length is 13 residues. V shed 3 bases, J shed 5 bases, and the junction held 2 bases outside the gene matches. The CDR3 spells CASSFRQGDTQYF. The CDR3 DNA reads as TGTGCCAGCAGCTTCCGACAGGGAGATACGCAGTATTTT.